This TCR beta chain was captured by sequencing in a study of T cell responses to AZD1222 COVID-19 vaccine (dated by TCRdb to 2020 to 2023). Notes on the research overall: TCR sequencing was performed for 230 to 250 trial participants, of whom about 200 were given two doses of AZD1222 and around 25 were given two doses of MenACWY control vaccine. Trial participants were enrolled into age subgroups of 18-55, 56-69 and 70-plus years, which contained about 150, 27 and 61 TCR-sequenced participants, respectively. Study-wide conclusions, independent of this receptor: After two AZD1222 doses, spike-specific TCR breadth and depth were significantly higher than at day 0 and than in MenACWY recipients. Participants were mostly white British and included more females than males, and it was suggested by the authors that clonal diversity may have been underestimated. No day 14 peak-response samples were available, so repertoires were characterized only after the peak T cell response. Nearly half of unique spike-specific TCRs reportedly recognized epitopes outside regions mutated in the B.1.351 and B.1.1.7 variants. In the small 56-69-year group, the increase in depth fell short of significance, most likely because of low power. CD4 TCRs associated with the vaccine covered the entire spike protein, and the dominant responses were in regions 160-218 and 743-854. Conclusions about previously exposed vaccinees are limited, since just five to seven AZD1222 recipients were seropositive for SARS-CoV-2 at baseline.

The time point label for this specimen denotes: about 28 days (+/-7) after the second vaccine dose. Because spike-specific TCR depth and breadth did not differ between the two schedules, AZD1222 recipients who got a second dose at roughly 4 weeks were pooled with those who got a second dose at roughly 12 weeks. The vaccinee samples were drawn from two UK trials, COV001 and COV002, one of which was a single-blind randomized controlled phase 2/3 trial testing AZD1222 (ChAdOx1 nCoV-19) in healthy adults. For TCRbeta chain sequencing, PBMC samples from trial participants were taken at day 0 and at day 28 after the second dose. Taken from the germline V gene, the CDR1 and CDR2 loops are MGHDK and SYGVNS. Spanning cysteine to phenylalanine, the CDR3 consists of 17 amino acids. The DNA shown is the 51-base CDR3, in frame from base 1. Germline trimming: 4 bases from V, 0 bases from J; junction bases outside gene matches: 8.

This clone was counted between two and nine times. Its antigen is still unknown. Qualities for individual bases were not recorded, and no much larger clone is one base off. The CDR3 regions of human TCRbeta chains were analyzed by immunosequencing. On the authors' methods: Repertoire TCRs were matched against a reference library of SARS-CoV-2-specific TCRs generated with the MIRA antigen-specificity platform. Breadth meant the fraction of unique TCRs that were SARS-CoV-2-associated, whereas depth meant the fraction of total T cells that were SARS-CoV-2-associated. Using the MIRA data, every spike-specific TCR was mapped to the spike region that the TCR reacted to and assigned to either a CD4 or a CD8 class. Log10-transformed breadth and depth values were compared by one-way ANOVA with Sidak's multiple comparisons tests. This immuneACCESS table, as held by TCRdb, lists in-frame sequences with V and J called but not all clones. Of the missing ones, under half trace to an unresolved V gene in checked studies; the others have no known cause. V, J and clone size are taken as reported in that table, and D and trimming were inferred from the DNA itself. The sample records about 110,000 clones, over 75% of which are singletons. The ten largest make up about 4% of the sample.

Recombination linked TRBV25-1 to TRBJ1-3; 8 of the junction bases match TRBD1. The source was peripheral blood, collected 28 days after the second AZD1222 dose. The sequence came from an adult who received the AZD1222 COVID-19 vaccine. The DNA sequence follows: TGTGCCAGCAGTGGGGCGGGACAGGCCCACTCTGGAAACACCATATATTTT. Translation gives CASSGAGQAHSGNTIYF. The full variable domain, with segments outside the CDR3 supplied by the reference TRBV25-1 and TRBJ1-3 proteins, appears as EADIYQTPRYLVIGTGKKITLECSQTMGHDKMYWYQQDPGMELHLIHYSYGVNSTEKGDLSSESTVSRIRTEHFPLTLESARPSHTSQYLCASSGAGQAHSGNTIYFGEGSWLTVV.